This record looks at one T cell receptor beta chain sequence and its context. Measured with immunoSEQ multiplex PCR; TCRdb has only the in-frame clones, and not every one. The data show about 150,000 clones, with more than 65% seen just once and more than 5.5% held by the top ten. From germline, CDR1 is LNHDA and CDR2 SQIVND (reference sequence). The CDR3 spans 19 residues. The trim removed 8 bases at V and 2 bases at J, leaving 13 bases unmatched. This specimen comes from a study of blood T cell repertoires in COVID-19. As for the study in general: T cells, B-cell-depleted T cells, or PBMCs provided the cDNA or gDNA that served as material.

The receptor was isolated from a woman in her forties or fifties in a cohort sampled during active or convalescent COVID-19. This sequence joins TRBV19 and TRBJ2-1, with TRBD2 matching 15 bases. The material sequenced was peripheral blood. CDR3 nucleotide sequence: TGTGCCAGTGGGAACGGACTAGCGGGGGGGAAACTCACCTACAATGAGCAGTTCTTC. Translation gives CASGNGLAGGKLTYNEQFF.